Presented here are 3 T cell receptor beta chains from one specimen sequenced in a study of cytomegalovirus exposure and HLA in healthy donors (dated by TCRdb to the late 2010s). The library was made by the immunoSEQ multiplex PCR assay. For the multiplex PCR, a mixture combining 60 forward primers for TCR Vbeta segments and 13 reverse primers for TCR Jbeta segments was used. Entries here come from immuneACCESS through TCRdb and include only in-frame sequences with V and J called. Some clones fail to appear in such tables; in the studies checked, an unresolved V gene covers under half of the shortfall, and the cause of the remainder is unknown. The sample table records about 140,000 clones; around 90% of these occur just once. Roughly 0.5% of the sample goes to the ten largest clones. The sample comprised PBMCs. The receptors come from a woman in her forties in good health and CMV-seronegative.

V gene TRBV10-3 combines with J gene TRBJ2-3; 8 bases map to TRBD2. The CDR3 is 15 residues long. Germline V gene data show CDR1 as ENHRY and CDR2 as SYGVKD. V lost 5 bases, J lost 4 bases, and 8 bases stayed unmatched. CDR3 in DNA: TGTGCCATCAGTAAACAAGCGGGAGTCCCAGATACGCAGTATTTT. It encodes CAISKQAGVPDTQYF.

This rearrangement joins TRBV7-9 to TRBJ1-5; D gene ambiguous. Germline-derived CDR1 and CDR2 are SEHNR and FQNEAQ (reference sequence). This CDR3 region has 13 residues. The V end was cut by 5 bases, the J end by 5 bases, with 10 bases between. CDR3 bases: TGTGCCAGCAGCGTAGGTGCAGATCAGCCCCAGCATTTT. Its translation: CASSVGADQPQHF.

This chain uses TRBV4-1 with TRBJ2-7; D possibly corresponds to TRBD1 (5 bases). This CDR3 is built from 17 residues. V gave up 3 bases and J gave up 2 bases, with 20 bases separating them. Germline loops: CDR1 MGHRA, CDR2 YSYEKL. The CDR3 reads CASSQTGRQGMAYEQYF. The CDR3, as DNA: TGCGCCAGCAGCCAGACGGGTCGGCAGGGAATGGCCTACGAGCAGTACTTC.